Following are 13 T cell receptor beta chains from one sample sequenced in a study of cytomegalovirus exposure and HLA in healthy donors. Produced via immunoSEQ multiplex PCR; TCRdb's table is partial and in-frame only. The sample lists about 120,000 clones; about 85% were seen once. The material sequenced was PBMCs. Receptor source: a woman younger than 45 in good health and CMV-seronegative.

This chain links TRBV7-8 with TRBJ1-5; a possible D gene is TRBD1 (6 bases). CDR1 and CDR2 from the germline V gene are SGHVS and FQNEAQ. V was trimmed by 1 base and J by 1 base, leaving 20 bases between them. The CDR3 loop spans 19 amino acids. In DNA, the CDR3 is TGTGCCAGCAGCTTAGTACGTGGGGGGGGCACAAAGAGCAATCAGCCCCAGCATTTT. It is translated as CASSLVRGGGTKSNQPQHF. The full variable domain, rest sourced from reference TRBV7-8 and TRBJ1-5, is GAGVSQSPRYKVAKRGQDVALRCDPISGHVSLFWYQQALGQGPEFLTYFQNEAQLDKSGLPSDRFFAERPEGSVSTLKIQRTQQEDSAVYLCASSLVRGGGTKSNQPQHFGDGTRLSIL.

The table lists this clone with a few counts. The chain is built from TRBV23-1 and TRBJ1-2; D call uncertain. TRBV23-1 is reported as an ORF; its role is uncertain. The CDR3 runs to 13 residues. Trimming shortened V by 4 bases and J by 2 bases, and 8 bases separated the two germline ends. CDR3 bases: TGCGCCAGCAGTCGTTCGCAGAACTATGGCTACACCTTC. This translates into CASSRSQNYGYTF.

The chain links TRBV4-2 to TRBJ1-4; D may be TRBD1 (6 bases). Trimming left V 1 base short and J 8 bases short, with 11 bases between. The length of the CDR3 is 14 residues. Per germline, CDR1 LGHNA and CDR2 YNFKEQ. CDR3: CASSQGGQREKLFF. In DNA form, the CDR3 reads TGTGCCAGCAGCCAAGGGGGGCAAAGAGAAAAACTGTTTTTT.

The J gene is TRBJ2-3, the V gene TRBV6-5; possible D gene TRBD2, 6 bases. V shed 5 bases and J shed 7 bases, with 19 bases lying between them. CDR3 size: 15 residues. Germline V gene sequence: CDR1 MNHEY, CDR2 SVGAGI. CDR3: CASSQDKGGGYTQYF. The CDR3 DNA reads as TGTGCCAGCAGTCAAGACAAGGGAGGAGGGTATACGCAGTATTTT.

The rearrangement links TRBV5-1 to TRBJ1-4; TRBD1 is a possible D gene (6 bases). CDR3 size: 16 residues. The V gene lost 2 bases and the J gene lost 4 bases, with 15 bases spanning the gap. In germline, CDR1 is SGHRS, CDR2 YFSETQ. The CDR3 DNA reads as TGCGCCAGCAGCTTTAGGGGGATGTGGGGTAATGAAAAACTGTTTTTT. It is translated as CASSFRGMWGNEKLFF.

There are a few counts of this clone. The chain is built from TRBV6-5 and TRBJ1-1; D is uncertain. CDR3 length: 11 amino acids. V lost 10 bases to trimming and J lost 1 base, with 7 bases between them. CDR1 is MNHEY, CDR2 SVGAGI, per germline. CDR3 region: CATHGNTEAFF. CDR3 coding DNA: TGTGCCACCCACGGGAACACTGAAGCTTTCTTT.

The V gene is TRBV7-2, the J gene TRBJ2-1; TRBD2 aligns across 9 bases. With V trimmed by 3 bases and J by 7 bases, 10 bases remained unmatched. The CDR3 sequence is 16 residues long. From germline, CDR1 is SGHTA and CDR2 FQGNSA. The CDR3 loop reads CASSFRGLAGINEQFF. The CDR3 DNA is TGTGCCAGCAGCTTTAGAGGTCTAGCGGGGATTAATGAGCAGTTCTTC.

This chain connects TRBV5-1 to TRBJ2-5; the D gene is possibly TRBD2 (5 bases). V was pared by 4 bases and J by 5 bases, with 18 bases between. CDR1 and CDR2 from the germline V gene are SGHRS and YFSETQ. The CDR3 covers 15 residues. Here the CDR3 reads CASSLGGSPGETQYF. The DNA of the CDR3 is TGCGCCAGCAGCCTTGGCGGCTCCCCGGGGGAGACCCAGTACTTC.

The V and J genes are TRBV9 and TRBJ1-6, with 10 bases aligning to TRBD1. The V and J ends lost 0 bases and 7 bases, in that order; junction bases with no gene match: 7. The CDR3 loop spans 17 amino acids. Germline assignment: CDR1 SGDLS and CDR2 YYNGEE. CDR3 sequence reads: CASSVGKRGQGNSPLHF. The CDR3 DNA follows: TGTGCCAGCAGCGTAGGGAAACGGGGACAGGGGAATTCACCCCTCCACTTT. The complete variable domain, with remaining parts taken from reference TRBV9 and TRBJ1-6, reads DSGVTQTPKHLITATGQRVTLRCSPRSGDLSVYWYQQSLDQGLQFLIQYYNGEERAKGNILERFSAQQFPDLHSELNLSSLELGDSALYFCASSVGKRGQGNSPLHFGNGTRLTVT.

The rearrangement joins TRBV11-3 to TRBJ1-1; 9 bases agree with TRBD1. This CDR3 contains 15 residues. The germline CDR1 and CDR2 sequences are SGHNT and YENEEA. Losses at the gene ends were 5 bases for V and 4 bases for J; bases not matched to a gene: 8. The CDR3 bases are TGTGCCAGCAGCCAGCCGACAGGGGGAGGCACTGAAGCTTTCTTT. Its protein is CASSQPTGGGTEAFF.

The rearrangement links TRBV2 to TRBJ2-3, with a possible D match to TRBD2 (6 bases). CDR3 size: 16 residues. Per the germline V gene, CDR1 is SNHLY and CDR2 is FYNNEI. With 3 bases removed from V and 0 bases from J, the gap between germline ends came to 13 bases. CDR3 nucleotides: TGTGCCAGCAGTGATGGGCGGGGCGCTAGCACAGATACGCAGTATTTT. This gives the protein CASSDGRGASTDTQYF. The full variable domain, its missing parts supplied by reference TRBV2 and TRBJ2-3, is EPEVTQTPSHQVTQMGQEVILRCVPISNHLYFYWYRQILGQKVEFLVSFYNNEISEKSEIFDDQFSVERPDGSNFTLKIRSTKLEDSAMYFCASSDGRGASTDTQYFGPGTRLTVL.

This chain joins TRBV7-6 and TRBJ1-1, with TRBD1 identical over 7 bases. V gave up 1 base and J gave up 4 bases; unmatched junction bases: 6. The V gene's germline CDR1 is SGHVS and CDR2 FNYEAQ. The length of the CDR3 is 15 residues. The CDR3 is CASSLGPGGSTEAFF. In DNA form, the CDR3 reads TGTGCCAGCAGCTTAGGCCCAGGGGGTAGCACTGAAGCTTTCTTT.

V gene TRBV7-2 combines with J gene TRBJ1-1; 7 positions match TRBD1. The CDR3 contains 11 residues. V gave up 10 bases and J gave up 3 bases; unmatched junction bases: 2. Germline-derived CDR1 and CDR2 are SGHTA and FQGNSA. The chain's CDR3 is CAIQGYTEAFF. The CDR3 DNA reads as TGTGCCATACAGGGGTACACTGAAGCTTTCTTT.